This is a list of T cell receptor beta chains from one sample in a study of PD-L1 blockade in urothelial cancer. Method: immunoSEQ multiplex PCR; TCRdb's copy keeps in-frame clones and lacks some. This sample has roughly 47,000 clones, with 79% found just once. Source: PBMCs, taken around atezolizumab (anti-PD-L1) treatment. The origin of the receptors is a man between 65 and 85 years old with urothelial cancer. Each CDR3 is given without its conserved first and last residue.

v_call | cdr3_aa
TRBV5-1 | ASSLDGGRGSGNTIY
TRBV7-6 | ASSFGQGEEKLF
TRBV4-2 | ASSQMVAAAYEQY
TRBV30 | AWMNGGGTEAF
TRBV7-9 | ASSPSRGTEAF
TRBV27 | AAKQGVIGELF
TRBV2 | ASNYVGDRPQH
TRBV7-8 | ASSLLDPGVTDTQY
TRBV5-1 | ASSDHRTPQETQY
TRBV6-5 | ASSYTMDSGSYEQY
TRBV6-5 | ASRPTSSSYNEQF
TRBV19 | ASSPRQSGVEAF
TRBV2 | ASKPDRASTDTQY
TRBV5-1 | ASRRDTYSYEQY
TRBV18 | ASSPRTSGAEAGELF
TRBV6-5 | ASSSTGGSYGYT
TRBV28 | ASSLPRDTFPAPRTAETQY
TRBV28 | ASSFQTGGMIEPQH
TRBV5-1 | ASSGGATNEKLF
TRBV6-5 | ASKRHNTDTQY
TRBV5-1 | ASSTGQLGNTIY
TRBV19 | ASSPRQGGEEQY
TRBV27 | ASKRSGFNEKLF
TRBV10-3 | ASAEGGEQY
TRBV5-1 | ASSLGSGSDTQY
TRBV2 | ASTQDSKNTEAF
TRBV5-4 | ASSSQGSSYGYT
TRBV29-1 | SVGSASTILITPHGYT
TRBV6-5 | ASRDRVSEKLF
TRBV5-1 | ASSLEAAGDSYGYT
TRBV27 | ASSPGRGETQY
TRBV10-1 | ASSESREGGETQY
TRBV6-5 | ASRQAGAYSYEQY
TRBV29-1 | SSLVTGASGYT
TRBV7-2 | ASSLVGSATNEKLF
TRBV7-6 | ASSHKEGVVQF
TRBV11-3 | ASSLDRGRTYTGELF
TRBV7-2 | ASSLWVGTGTGELF
TRBV19 | ASSIGPSGNNEQF
TRBV5-1 | ASSLGTDPTYEQY
TRBV6-1 | ASNLGRGVGYT